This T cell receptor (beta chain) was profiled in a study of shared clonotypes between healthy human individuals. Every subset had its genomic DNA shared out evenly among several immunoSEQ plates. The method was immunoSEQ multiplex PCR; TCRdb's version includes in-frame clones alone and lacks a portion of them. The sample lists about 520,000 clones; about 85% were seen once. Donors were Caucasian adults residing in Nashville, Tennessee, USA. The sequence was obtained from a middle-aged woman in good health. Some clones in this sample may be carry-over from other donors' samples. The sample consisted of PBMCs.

CDR3 loop: CASSQTVDTEAFF. The CDR3 bases are TGCGCCAGCAGCCAAACCGTCGACACTGAAGCTTTCTTT. This chain joins TRBV4-3 and TRBJ1-1, with D unclear. The CDR3 length is 13 residues. CDR1 is LGHNA, CDR2 YSLEER, per germline. V lost 2 bases and J lost 3, with 7 bases in between.